One and the same sample provided the 22 T cell receptor beta chains below, sequenced in a study of CD8+ T cells in alopecia areata. cDNA serving as the sequencing template came from extracted, reverse transcribed RNA. Using immunoSEQ multiplex PCR, the repertoire was profiled, and TCRdb retains in-frame clones only, with some absent. Among about 220,000 clones listed, less than 75% were seen once. Treatment here: oral pan-JAK inhibitor, 5-10 mg twice daily. Source: CD4+ T cells sorted from blood, taken at week 4, from a patient treated with tofacitinib. The receptors shown here come from a human donor with alopecia areata.

The V and J genes are TRBV7-6 and TRBJ2-2, with 10 bases aligning to TRBD2. Germline trimming cut 0 bases from V and 4 bases from J; bases unmatched to any gene: 8. Germline V gene sequence: CDR1 SGHVS, CDR2 FNYEAQ. This CDR3 is built from 18 residues. The chain's CDR3 is CASSLAVAGGLGTGELFF. In DNA form, the CDR3 reads TGTGCCAGCAGCTTAGCAGTAGCGGGGGGCCTTGGCACCGGGGAGCTGTTTTTT.

In this sample, this clone turned up a few times. This chain uses TRBV10-2 with TRBJ1-5, with a weak D call TRBD1 (5 bases). Between the trimmed V and J ends, which lost 0 bases and 5 bases, there was a span of 11 bases. The CDR3 length is 15 residues. Germline V gene lookup returns CDR1 WSHSY and CDR2 SAAADI. CDR3 DNA: TGCGCCAGCAGTGAGTCTGGACAAGGGGATCAGCCCCAGCATTTT. Encoded protein: CASSESGQGDQPQHF.

In its sample, this clone was seen once. The chain couples TRBV20-1 to TRBJ2-3, with D perhaps matching TRBD1 (5 bases). V was pared by 5 bases and J by 6 bases, with 9 bases between. The CDR3 spans 11 residues. Germline-derived CDR1 and CDR2 are DFQATT and SNEGSKA (reference sequence). The CDR3 DNA reads TGCAGTGCTCTATCAGGGGATACGCAGTATTTT. It codes for CSALSGDTQYF.

This clone was seen once. The chain is built from TRBV7-3 and TRBJ2-1; 7 nucleotides align to TRBD2. Germline V gene data show CDR1 as SGHTA and CDR2 as FQGTGA. CDR3 length: 16 amino acids. The trim removed 0 bases at V and 5 bases at J, leaving 7 bases unmatched. The CDR3 bases are TGTGCCAGCAGCTTAACGGGAGGGGCTCCGAACAATGAGCAGTTCTTC. It codes for CASSLTGGAPNNEQFF.

V usage is TRBV4-3 and J usage is TRBJ2-5; 15 nucleotides line up with TRBD2. Unmatched junction bases numbered 11, after V lost 1 base and J lost 5 bases. Germline lookup yields CDR1 LGHNA and CDR2 YSLEER. The CDR3 is made up of 19 amino acids. The CDR3 loop reads CASSQGFGLAGGPGETQYF. The DNA of the CDR3 is TGCGCCAGCAGCCAAGGTTTCGGACTAGCGGGGGGGCCGGGGGAGACCCAGTACTTC.

The DNA for the CDR3 is TGTGCTAGTGGTTTGACTCCTTCGATCCTGAGCTCCTACGAGCAGTACTTC. Protein: CASGLTPSILSSYEQYF. The J gene is TRBJ2-7, the V gene TRBV12-5; D is undetermined. CDR3 length: 17 amino acids. The V and J ends lost 2 bases and 0 bases respectively, with 17 bases between them. Looked up from germline, CDR1 is LGHNT and CDR2 is FRNRAP.

The chain has TRBV29-1 and TRBJ2-5; TRBD1 matches 9 bases. The CDR3 loop spans 14 amino acids. With V trimmed by 3 bases and J by 6 bases, 8 bases remained unmatched. From germline, CDR1 is SQVTM and CDR2 ANQGSEA. CDR3 protein: CSVDTRDRDQTQYF. Written as DNA, the CDR3 is TGCAGCGTTGATACTCGGGACAGGGACCAGACCCAGTACTTC.

The CDR3 DNA reads TGTGCCAGCAGTGGCACAGGGTTGGGCAATCAGCCCCAGCATTTT. This sequence encodes CASSGTGLGNQPQHF. V is TRBV25-1 and J is TRBJ1-5; D possibly corresponds to TRBD1 (6 bases). The CDR3 runs to 15 residues. From germline, CDR1 is MGHDK and CDR2 SYGVNS. Trimming removed 4 bases from V and 2 bases from J, with 12 bases in between.

The chain recombines TRBV29-1 with TRBJ2-3; the match to TRBD2 covers 11 bases. The CDR3 sequence is 14 residues long. V shed 5 bases and J 2 bases; nucleotides not matched to a gene: 3. CDR1 SQVTM and CDR2 ANQGSEA come from the germline V gene. The DNA of the CDR3 is TGCAGCGTTCAGACTAGCGGGATCACAGATACGCAGTATTTT. As protein: CSVQTSGITDTQYF.

This chain connects TRBV27 to TRBJ2-7, with D possibly TRBD1 on 6 matching bases. V was pared by 9 bases and J by 3 bases, with 9 bases between. Germline CDR1 and CDR2: MNHEY and SMNVEV (reference sequence). The CDR3 runs 11 residues. The DNA of the CDR3 is TGTGCCAGAAGGACAGTCTACGAGCAGTACTTC. Amino acid sequence: CARRTVYEQYF.

This clone was counted between two and nine times. A read error is possible here, since a much larger clone lies one base away. The sample holds other DNA sequences that translate to the same CDR3. The chain joins TRBV7-9 to TRBJ2-5; no clear D gene. Germline V gene lookup returns CDR1 SEHNR and CDR2 FQNEAQ (reference sequence). The V end was cut by 2 bases, the J end by 2 bases, with 0 bases between. The CDR3 extends over 11 amino acids. In DNA form, the CDR3 reads TGTGCCAGCAGCTTACAAGAGACCCAGTACTTC. This sequence encodes CASSLQETQYF.

The genes are TRBV10-3 and TRBJ2-5; a possible D gene is TRBD1 (6 bases). The CDR3 length is 12 residues. CDR1 and CDR2 (germline): ENHRY, SYGVKD. Deletions cut 8 bases from V and 5 bases from J, with 12 bases between. In DNA, the CDR3 is TGTGCCATCGCAACAGGGCTGGAGACCCAGTACTTC. This translates into CAIATGLETQYF.

This clone has a handful of counts. The CDR3 is CASSQDQWGEQYF. As DNA, the CDR3 is TGCGCCAGCAGCCAAGATCAGTGGGGCGAGCAGTACTTC. The rearrangement uses TRBV4-3 and TRBJ2-7; D is unresolved. CDR1 is LGHNA, CDR2 YSLEER, per germline. The V end lost 0 bases, the J end lost 6 bases, and 9 bases lay between the germline ends. This CDR3 is built from 13 residues.

The chain carries TRBV9 and TRBJ2-3; D possibly uses TRBD1 or TRBD2 (5 bases each). Trimming removed 3 bases at V and 4 bases at J, with 15 bases between. The CDR3 totals 15 residues. Germline CDR1 reads SGDLS; CDR2 reads YYNGEE. The DNA for the CDR3 is TGTGCCAGCAGCGAGGGGACCCGACGGGCAGATACGCAGTATTTT. Encoded protein: CASSEGTRRADTQYF.

This clone was recorded at least ten times. V and J are TRBV10-3 and TRBJ2-3; TRBD1 is a possible D gene (5 bases). Germline CDR1 is ENHRY and CDR2 is SYGVKD. The CDR3 has 13 amino acids. The V and J ends lost 7 bases and 3 bases respectively, with 11 bases between them. The CDR3 DNA reads TGTGCCATCAATGGCCAGGGAACAGATACGCAGTATTTT. Protein sequence: CAINGQGTDTQYF.

This chain links TRBV29-1 with TRBJ2-1; the D gene is possibly TRBD2 (5 bases). CDR3 length equals 14 residues. The germline V gene encodes CDR1 SQVTM and CDR2 ANQGSEA. Trimming stripped 3 bases from V and 8 bases from J, with 17 bases between. The CDR3: CSVDPLAGVHEQFF. DNA of the CDR3: TGCAGCGTTGACCCCCTAGCCGGGGTCCATGAGCAGTTCTTC.

The V and J genes are TRBV7-2 and TRBJ2-7; no clear D gene. The V end was cut by 0 bases, the J end by 4 bases, with 7 bases between. The CDR3 spans 13 residues. Germline CDR1 reads SGHTA; CDR2 reads FQGNSA. The CDR3 sequence: CASSLALGYEQYF. CDR3 nucleotides: TGTGCCAGCAGCTTAGCGCTGGGGTACGAGCAGTACTTC.

This clone was counted a few times. J is TRBJ1-4 and V is TRBV7-6; the D gene is possibly TRBD1 (5 bases). CDR1 SGHVS and CDR2 FNYEAQ come from the germline V gene. V was shortened by 2 bases and J by 3 bases, with 13 bases between the two germline ends. This CDR3 is 16 amino acids long. In DNA, the CDR3 is TGTGCCAGCAGCTTATCAGCATGGGGGTCTAATGAAAAACTGTTTTTT. Its translation: CASSLSAWGSNEKLFF. Combining the CDR3 with reference TRBV7-6 and TRBJ1-4 gives the whole variable domain GAGVSQSPRYKVTKRGQDVALRCDPISGHVSLYWYRQALGQGPEFLTYFNYEAQQDKSGLPNDRFSAERPEGSISTLTIQRTEQRDSAMYRCASSLSAWGSNEKLFFGSGTQLSVL.

V usage is TRBV7-2 and J usage is TRBJ2-3, with a weak D call TRBD2 (6 bases). The germline V gene encodes CDR1 SGHTA and CDR2 FQGNSA. The CDR3 consists of 14 residues. Trimming cost V 1 base and J 8 bases, with 13 bases left between them. CDR3 sequence reads: CASSLGASEGTQYF. The CDR3 DNA is TGTGCCAGCAGCTTAGGTGCTAGCGAAGGTACGCAGTATTTT.

The table lists this clone with a few counts. Other nucleotide sequences in the sample specify the same CDR3. This rearrangement joins TRBV30 to TRBJ2-2, with 9 bases matching TRBD1. The CDR3 runs 14 residues. Per the germline V gene, CDR1 is GTSNPN and CDR2 is SVGIG (reference sequence). The V segment lost 4 bases and the J segment 1 base; nucleotides outside the gene matches: 1. In DNA form, the CDR3 reads TGTGCCTGGAAGGGACAGGGGAACACCGGGGAGCTGTTTTTT. Amino acid sequence: CAWKGQGNTGELFF.

The rearrangement uses TRBV25-1 and TRBJ2-7, with a weak D call TRBD1 (7 bases). The CDR3 covers 15 residues. Between the trimmed V and J ends, which lost 4 bases and 1 base, there was a span of 14 bases. Germline V gene lookup returns CDR1 MGHDK and CDR2 SYGVNS. DNA of the CDR3: TGTGCCAGCAGTGTACGGCAGGGGGGATCCTACGAGCAGTACTTC. Residues: CASSVRQGGSYEQYF.

V is TRBV7-2 and J is TRBJ1-1; D gene uncertain. The CDR3 runs to 14 residues. Germline V gene data show CDR1 as SGHTA and CDR2 as FQGNSA. The V end was cut by 0 bases, the J end by 0 bases, with 5 bases between. The CDR3 protein is CASSLAQLNTEAFF. The CDR3 DNA sequence: TGTGCCAGCAGCTTAGCGCAGTTGAACACTGAAGCTTTCTTT. The variable domain in full, completed from reference TRBV7-2 and TRBJ1-1, reads GAGVSQSPSNKVTEKGKDVELRCDPISGHTALYWYRQSLGQGLEFLIYFQGNSAPDKSGLPSDRFSAERTGGSVSTLTIQRTQQEDSAVYLCASSLAQLNTEAFFGQGTRLTVV.